These 9 T cell receptor beta chains were all obtained from the same sample, sequenced in a study of blood T cell repertoires in COVID-19. Produced via immunoSEQ multiplex PCR; TCRdb's table is partial and in-frame only. This table has 65,000 to 90,000 clones, about nine tenths appearing once. The sequencing input was peripheral blood. Every receptor here comes from a woman aged 80 or over with acute or convalescent COVID-19.

CDR3 in amino acids: CASSLGSGGVYNEQFF. Here the CDR3 DNA reads TGTGCCAGCAGCTTGGGTTCAGGGGGCGTCTACAATGAGCAGTTCTTC. The gene calls are TRBV5-8 and TRBJ2-1, with 8 positions matching TRBD1. The CDR3 runs to 16 residues. Unmatched junction bases numbered 5, after V lost 0 bases and J lost 3 bases. The germline V gene encodes CDR1 SGHTS and CDR2 YDEGEE.

This chain connects TRBV30 to TRBJ1-2; D not certain. The germline V gene encodes CDR1 GTSNPN and CDR2 SVGIG (reference sequence). V shed 2 bases and J shed 5 bases, with 9 bases lying between them. The CDR3 sequence is 12 residues long. In DNA form, the CDR3 reads TGTGCCTGGAGTCCCGGTAGTTATGGCTACACCTTC. This translates into CAWSPGSYGYTF.

The genes are TRBV5-1 and TRBJ1-2; D is undetermined. The CDR3 totals 14 residues. The germline V and J ends were trimmed by 4 bases and 4 bases, with 14 bases remaining between them. Germline values: CDR1 SGHRS, CDR2 YFSETQ. The CDR3 DNA is TGCGCCAGCAGCCGTTCTGGGGAGCTCTATGGCTACACCTTC. It encodes CASSRSGELYGYTF.

The chain links TRBV9 to TRBJ1-1; D may be TRBD1 (6 bases). This CDR3 is built from 14 residues. V lost 4 bases, J lost 1 base, and 11 bases lay in between. The germline gives CDR1 SGDLS, CDR2 YYNGEE. The CDR3 region has the DNA TGTGCCAGCAGCACCCGACAGGAGAACACTGAAGCTTTCTTT. This encodes CASSTRQENTEAFF.

The CDR3, as DNA: TGTGCCAGCGAACCGGGATCCCAAGAGACCCAGTACTTC. Translation gives CASEPGSQETQYF. V usage is TRBV7-9 and J usage is TRBJ2-5, with a weak D call TRBD2 (5 bases). V gave up 8 bases and J gave up 1 base, with 11 bases separating them. The length of the CDR3 is 13 residues. The germline V gene has CDR1 SEHNR and CDR2 FQNEAQ (reference sequence).

V usage is TRBV6-5 and J usage is TRBJ2-7, with D perhaps TRBD1 (6 bases). The CDR3 extends over 15 amino acids. V shed 5 bases and J shed 4 bases, with 18 bases lying between them. From germline, CDR1 is MNHEY and CDR2 SVGAGI. In DNA form, the CDR3 reads TGTGCCAGCAGTCGCGGACAGTCCGGGCTGTACGAGCAGTACTTC. It is translated as CASSRGQSGLYEQYF.

The V and J genes are TRBV11-2 and TRBJ2-3; D is possibly TRBD2 (5 bases). V was cut by 1 base and J by 7 bases, with 21 bases left in between. In germline, CDR1 is SGHAT, CDR2 FQNNGV. The CDR3 covers 17 residues. The CDR3 DNA reads as TGTGCCAGCAGCTTAGTGGTAGCGTCCTTCCCAGCTAATACGCAGTATTTT. This sequence encodes CASSLVVASFPANTQYF.

The chain joins TRBV5-6 to TRBJ2-3, with TRBD1 matching 8 bases. V lost 1 base to trimming and J lost 6 bases; unmatched junction nucleotides: 10. CDR3 length equals 16 residues. CDR1 SGHDT and CDR2 YYEEEE come from the germline V gene. The chain's CDR3 is CASSLTGTGVGDTQYF. CDR3 coding DNA: TGTGCCAGCAGCTTGACCGGGACAGGAGTGGGGGATACGCAGTATTTT.

The chain is built from TRBV4-3 and TRBJ2-7; D is undetermined. The CDR3 sequence is 15 residues long. Germline V gene sequence: CDR1 LGHNA, CDR2 YSLEER. V was clipped by 0 bases and J by 0 bases, with 9 bases between them. The CDR3 nucleotides are TGCGCCAGCAGCCAAGATCTGGCTCACTCCTACGAGCAGTACTTC. Translating gives CASSQDLAHSYEQYF.